This T cell receptor (beta chain) was observed in a study of post-analysis software for immune sequencing data (dated by TCRdb to the mid-2010s). With regard to the full study: Disease courses on record covered relapsing-remitting, secondary progressive and progressive-relapsing multiple sclerosis, though some patients had no subtype annotation. Patient repertoires were compared against 11 previously published healthy control repertoires from donors aged about 6 to 27 years. A subset of samples was prepared in parallel using single-end sample barcoding, then pooled and co-amplified after Illumina adapter ligation. General conclusions and limits of the study: Patients showed significantly higher frequencies than controls for about 5 TRBV segments, among them TRBV5-6, TRBV5-1 and TRBV20-1. The control group was slightly older than the multiple sclerosis patient group. Normalized Chao1 diversity was significantly lower in multiple sclerosis patients than controls, suggesting substantial peripheral T-cell clonal expansion. Strong co-clustering of samples prepared in the same batch was shown by direct clustering with F measure, prompting a batch-effect correction.

TCR beta repertoires were profiled from peripheral blood of about a dozen young patients with multiple sclerosis to demonstrate the VDJtools post-analysis software. The patients with multiple sclerosis were children and adolescents between about 6 and 15 years of age. Of note for this clonotype: It has no known antigen specificity. Base qualities are not recorded, but no much larger clone differs from it by a single base.

The library relied on PCR. Data came from an Illumina HiSeq 2500. To reduce PCR and sequencing biases, unique molecular identifiers were built into the TCR beta cDNA libraries. Every 1 to 10 million input T cells yielded about 500,000 cDNA molecules, meaning each molecule approximated one T cell. Patient libraries were prepared and sequenced with the same protocol used for the earlier healthy control dataset. Within a given batch, samples were prepared together, multiplexed and sequenced on the same HiSeq lane. Under the source paper's analysis protocol: Raw barcoded reads were processed with MIGEC, discarding single-read molecular identifier groups before consensus assembly and CDR3 extraction. Clonotype tables were post-analysed with VDJtools, normalizing diversity by down-sampling all datasets to the smallest sample size. In repertoire overlap clustering, CDR3 amino acid sequences, but not nucleotide sequences, were matched to correct batch-related cross-sample contamination. The public reads were run again by TCRdb, first through fastp at Q25 and then through MiXCR, and only productive beta chains were kept. For every CDR3 protein sequence, its rows merge into one entry that carries the most common genes and DNA. The authors' filters were not applied to this entry. The sample contains about 540,000 distinct CDR3 sequences, roughly 34% of them found a single time. The top ten clones comprise about 5.6% of the sample.

The CDR3, cysteine through phenylalanine, is 16 amino acids long. CDR3 DNA is the only sequence kept; it has 48 bases, read in frame from the first base. Sequences WNHNN (CDR1) and SYGVQD (CDR2) are obtained from the germline V gene (reference sequence). V lost 0 bases and J lost 1 base; the stretch between them is 10 bases long. This TCR was recovered from a girl aged 2-17 years with multiple sclerosis. The V and J segments used are TRBV10-1 and TRBJ2-1, with the D gene uncertain. The sequencing input was blood. The CDR3 region has the sequence CASSESEGRSYNEQFF. Here is the DNA: TGCGCCAGCAGTGAGTCGGAAGGAAGATCCTACAATGAGCAGTTCTTC.